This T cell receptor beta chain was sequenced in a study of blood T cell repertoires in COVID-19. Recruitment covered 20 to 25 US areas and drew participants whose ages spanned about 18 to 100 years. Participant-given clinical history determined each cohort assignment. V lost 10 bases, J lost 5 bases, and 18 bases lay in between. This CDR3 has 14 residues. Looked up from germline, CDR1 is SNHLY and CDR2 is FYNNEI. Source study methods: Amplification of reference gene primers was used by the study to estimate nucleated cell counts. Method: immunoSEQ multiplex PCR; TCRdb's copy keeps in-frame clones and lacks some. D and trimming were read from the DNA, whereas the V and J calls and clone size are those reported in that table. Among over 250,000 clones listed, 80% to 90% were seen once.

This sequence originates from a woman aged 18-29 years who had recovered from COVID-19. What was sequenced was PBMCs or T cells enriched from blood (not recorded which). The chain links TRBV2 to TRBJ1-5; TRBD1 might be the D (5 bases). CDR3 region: CATTGEAGYQPQHF. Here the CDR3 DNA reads TGTGCCACCACCGGGGAGGCAGGGTATCAGCCCCAGCATTTT.